A single sample gave rise to the 31 T cell receptor beta chains below, sequenced in a study of blood T cell repertoires in COVID-19. Sequencing used immunoSEQ multiplex PCR; TCRdb keeps in-frame clones, though not all of them. Among roughly 80,000 clones listed, about 80% were seen once. The source material was peripheral blood. The receptors were gathered from a man between 45 and 60 years old with acute or convalescent COVID-19.

The gene calls are TRBV30 and TRBJ1-5; possibly TRBD1 for D (6 bases). V lost 0 bases and J lost 2, with 11 bases in between. CDR3 length equals 15 residues. Germline assignment: CDR1 GTSNPN and CDR2 SVGIG (reference sequence). CDR3 in amino acids: CAWSVGRGGNQPQHF. The CDR3 region has the DNA TGTGCCTGGAGTGTCGGCAGGGGAGGCAATCAGCCCCAGCATTTT.

The chain couples TRBV7-3 to TRBJ1-1, with D perhaps TRBD1 (6 bases). The germline gives CDR1 SGHTA, CDR2 FQGTGA. With 5 bases removed from V and 0 bases from J, the gap between germline ends came to 10 bases. The CDR3 totals 14 residues. CDR3 sequence reads: CASSRGDMNTEAFF. The CDR3, as DNA: TGTGCCAGCAGCCGGGGGGACATGAACACTGAAGCTTTCTTT. Looking up the rest from reference TRBV7-3 and TRBJ1-1 gives the full variable domain: GAGVSQTPSNKVTEKGKYVELRCDPISGHTALYWYRQSLGQGPEFLIYFQGTGAADDSGLPNDRFFAVRPEGSVSTLKIQRTERGDSAVYLCASSRGDMNTEAFFGQGTRLTVV.

This clone is hyperexpanded in the sample. V is TRBV2 and J is TRBJ1-1; D is undetermined. The CDR3 runs 15 residues. The V gene lost 4 bases and the J gene lost 5 bases, with 17 bases spanning the gap. Germline V gene sequence: CDR1 SNHLY, CDR2 FYNNEI. The CDR3 here is CASSGSGRRWTEAFF. Written as DNA, the CDR3 is TGTGCCAGCAGTGGAAGCGGCAGAAGGTGGACTGAAGCTTTCTTT.

The CDR3 region has the DNA TGTGCCAGCTCACCACAATCCGGGGATGGCTACACCTTC. Encoded protein: CASSPQSGDGYTF. The rearrangement uses TRBV18 and TRBJ1-2, with unresolved D. Germline assignment: CDR1 KGHSH and CDR2 LQKENI. The V end lost 1 base, the J end lost 6 bases, and 9 bases lay between the germline ends. This CDR3 is built from 13 residues.

This chain links TRBV4-3 with TRBJ1-5, with no clear D. The CDR3 length is 16 residues. The germline gives CDR1 LGHNA, CDR2 YSLEER. V shed 0 bases and J shed 2 bases, with 11 bases lying between them. Here the CDR3 DNA reads TGCGCCAGCAGCCAAGAACTGGTCGTGGGCAATCAGCCCCAGCATTTT. This encodes CASSQELVVGNQPQHF.

V and J are TRBV5-1 and TRBJ1-4; no firm D call. This CDR3 is built from 14 residues. The germline V and J ends were trimmed by 4 bases and 4 bases, with 11 bases remaining between them. The germline V gene encodes CDR1 SGHRS and CDR2 YFSETQ. The CDR3, as DNA: TGCGCCAGCAGCCCGGACGGGATTAATGAAAAACTGTTTTTT. It encodes CASSPDGINEKLFF.

This chain uses TRBV18 with TRBJ1-1; D perhaps matches TRBD1 (5 bases). Trimming pared 2 bases from V and 3 bases from J, leaving 16 bases between. Germline loops: CDR1 KGHSH, CDR2 LQKENI. CDR3 length: 16 amino acids. CDR3 sequence (DNA): TGTGCCAGCTCACCATGGTCGAGGGGCGGGGACACTGAAGCTTTCTTT. It is translated as CASSPWSRGGDTEAFF.

The chain joins TRBV29-1 to TRBJ2-6; a weak D match, TRBD1 (6 bases). Germline values: CDR1 SQVTM, CDR2 ANQGSEA. Trimming pared 2 bases from V and 12 bases from J, leaving 14 bases between. This CDR3 spans 13 amino acids. The CDR3 is CSVERVQGGVLTF. The DNA for the CDR3 is TGCAGCGTTGAAAGGGTACAGGGCGGCGTCCTGACTTTC.

The gene calls are TRBV19 and TRBJ2-2; a possible D gene is TRBD2 (5 bases). The CDR3 totals 15 residues. CDR1 and CDR2 from the germline V gene are LNHDA and SQIVND (reference sequence). The V gene lost 1 base and the J gene lost 6 bases, with 12 bases spanning the gap. The CDR3, as DNA: TGTGCCAGTAGTATAGGAGGACTTCTGTCCGGGGAGCTGTTTTTT. This translates into CASSIGGLLSGELFF.

Here the CDR3 DNA reads TGCGCCAGCAGCCCAGGGTTCGGCGATCAGCCCCAGCATTTT. This translates into CASSPGFGDQPQHF. The chain has TRBV5-1 and TRBJ1-5; perhaps TRBD1 as D (5 bases). Germline assignment: CDR1 SGHRS and CDR2 YFSETQ. The CDR3 covers 14 residues. With 4 bases removed from V and 5 bases from J, the gap between germline ends came to 13 bases.

The genes are TRBV2 and TRBJ1-2; 9 bases fit TRBD1. There are 13 residues in the CDR3. Losses at the gene ends were 9 bases for V and 8 bases for J; bases not matched to a gene: 10. The germline V gene encodes CDR1 SNHLY and CDR2 FYNNEI. The CDR3 coding sequence is TGTGCCAGAACAACAGGGGGCTCTGAAGGCTACACCTTC. It codes for CARTTGGSEGYTF.

This clone showed up just once. V gene TRBV7-9 combines with J gene TRBJ2-5; weak D call: TRBD2 (5 bases). Between the trimmed V and J ends, which lost 6 bases and 0 bases, there was a span of 14 bases. This CDR3 has 15 amino acids. Looked up from germline, CDR1 is SEHNR and CDR2 is FQNEAQ (reference sequence). This chain's CDR3 is CASSWGGLYQETQYF. The CDR3 DNA sequence: TGTGCCAGCAGTTGGGGTGGACTTTACCAAGAGACCCAGTACTTC.

This sequence joins TRBV6-1 and TRBJ2-7; tentative D call: TRBD1 (6 bases). V lost 1 base to trimming and J lost 0 bases, with 10 bases between them. CDR1 is MNHNS and CDR2 is SASEGT in the germline V gene. This CDR3 region has 15 residues. CDR3 amino acids: CASSEGTEASYEQYF. The CDR3 DNA sequence: TGTGCCAGCAGTGAAGGGACAGAGGCCTCCTACGAGCAGTACTTC.

This clone was detected once. The V call is TRBV4-3, the J call TRBJ2-1; D gene ambiguous. The CDR3 is 14 amino acids. V was clipped by 0 bases and J by 6 bases, with 9 bases between them. Per germline, CDR1 LGHNA and CDR2 YSLEER. DNA of the CDR3: TGCGCCAGCAGCCAAGATCGACTGGGCAATGAGCAGTTCTTC. Translating it yields CASSQDRLGNEQFF.

The CDR3, as DNA: TGTGCCAGCTCACCCGGGACAGGGCTTTCCTACGAGCAGTACTTC. It translates to CASSPGTGLSYEQYF. The rearrangement links TRBV18 to TRBJ2-7, with 9 bases fitting TRBD1. Germline-derived CDR1 and CDR2 are KGHSH and LQKENI. V gave up 3 bases and J gave up 1 base; unmatched junction bases: 4. This CDR3 spans 15 amino acids.

V gene TRBV7-9 combines with J gene TRBJ2-2, with D perhaps TRBD2 (6 bases). This CDR3 contains 16 residues. V was trimmed by 6 bases and J by 0 bases, leaving 14 bases between them. From germline, CDR1 is SEHNR and CDR2 FQNEAQ (reference sequence). The CDR3 region has the DNA TGTGCCAGCAGTCCGGCCGGGGGATCGAACACCGGGGAGCTGTTTTTT. It specifies CASSPAGGSNTGELFF.

V usage is TRBV6-2 or TRBV6-3 and J usage is TRBJ1-1, with a tentative D call TRBD1 (6 bases). The V end was cut by 5 bases, the J end by 1 base, with 17 bases between. Germline V CDR1 and CDR2: MNHEY, SVGEGT. This CDR3 comprises 16 residues. The CDR3 is CASSDPRGKTNTEAFF. The CDR3 nucleotides are TGTGCCAGCAGTGACCCCAGGGGTAAGACGAACACTGAAGCTTTCTTT.

The J gene is TRBJ2-7, the V gene TRBV24-1; 7 bases are a match to TRBD2. This CDR3 comprises 16 residues. Per the germline V gene, CDR1 is KGHDR and CDR2 is SFDVKD. J lost 0 bases, V lost 3 bases, and 7 bases had no gene match. In DNA form, the CDR3 reads TGTGCCACCAGTGATGCTAGCGGAGACAGCTCCTACGAGCAGTACTTC. As protein: CATSDASGDSSYEQYF.

The rearrangement uses TRBV7-2 and TRBJ1-2; 9 bases are a match to TRBD1. Losses at the gene ends were 5 bases for V and 5 bases for J; bases not matched to a gene: 3. The V gene's germline CDR1 is SGHTA and CDR2 FQGNSA. CDR3 size: 13 residues. CDR3 nucleotides: TGTGCCAGCAGCAGGGACAGGGAATATGGCTACACCTTC. Protein product: CASSRDREYGYTF.

The genes are TRBV25-1 and TRBJ2-7, with D tentatively TRBD2 (5 bases). CDR3 length equals 13 residues. Germline V gives CDR1 MGHDK, CDR2 SYGVNS. V gave up 4 bases and J gave up 4 bases, with 11 bases separating them. This CDR3 is CASSGGPEYEQYF. For the CDR3, the DNA is TGTGCCAGCAGTGGAGGGCCAGAATACGAGCAGTACTTC.

This clone was seen once. This chain connects TRBV30 to TRBJ1-6, with D maybe TRBD1 (6 bases). Deletions cut 2 bases from V and 9 bases from J, with 14 bases between. Germline V gene data show CDR1 as GTSNPN and CDR2 as SVGIG (reference sequence). This CDR3 has 14 amino acids. CDR3 sequence: CAWSRDTGISPLHF. For the CDR3, the DNA is TGTGCCTGGAGTAGGGACACTGGAATTTCACCCCTCCACTTT.

The chain employs TRBV6-2 or TRBV6-3 and TRBJ2-3; TRBD1 matches 9 bases. In germline, CDR1 is MNHEY, CDR2 SVGEGT. V dropped 2 bases and J dropped 0; count of bases not matched to a gene: 9. The CDR3 is made up of 18 amino acids. The chain's CDR3 is CASSYATGGPASTDTQYF. CDR3 nucleotide sequence: TGTGCCAGCAGTTACGCGACAGGGGGTCCAGCTAGCACAGATACGCAGTATTTT.

This sequence joins TRBV6-2 or TRBV6-3 and TRBJ1-5; TRBD1 aligns across 8 bases. The CDR3 contains 14 residues. V was clipped by 6 bases and J by 2 bases; unmatched bases: 3. Germline CDR1 and CDR2: MNHEY and SVGEGT. The CDR3 DNA is TGTGCCAGCAGCACAGGGGGTGGCAATCAGCCCCAGCATTTT. The encoded protein is CASSTGGGNQPQHF.

The rearrangement links TRBV7-9 to TRBJ2-2; TRBD2 might be the D (7 bases). Trimming removed 5 bases at V and 5 bases at J, with 18 bases between. From germline, CDR1 is SEHNR and CDR2 FQNEAQ (reference sequence). CDR3 length equals 16 residues. CDR3 region: CASSRYGGRRTGELFF. CDR3 nucleotide sequence: TGTGCCAGCAGCCGTTACGGGGGGCGGAGGACCGGGGAGCTGTTTTTT.

The gene calls are TRBV7-6 and TRBJ2-1, with 7 nucleotides matching TRBD1. CDR3 length: 16 amino acids. Germline trimming cut 4 bases from V and 5 bases from J; bases unmatched to any gene: 11. Germline CDR1 and CDR2: SGHVS and FNYEAQ. CDR3 DNA: TGTGCCAGCAGCTCCGATCCTCCGGGACAGCACAATGAGCAGTTCTTC. This sequence encodes CASSSDPPGQHNEQFF.

V usage is TRBV15 and J usage is TRBJ2-7, with D possibly matching TRBD1 (5 bases). This CDR3 contains 15 residues. Trimming took 5 bases from V and 3 from J, leaving 17 bases between them. Germline CDR1 reads LNHNV; CDR2 reads YYDKDF (reference sequence). DNA of the CDR3: TGTGCCACCAGCCCCCACTTGACAGATTTCTACGAGCAGTACTTC. This codes for CATSPHLTDFYEQYF.

V is TRBV7-2 and J is TRBJ1-3; D not certain. V was cut by 5 bases and J by 0 bases, with 2 bases left in between. The CDR3 contains 12 residues. Germline V CDR1 and CDR2: SGHTA, FQGNSA. The CDR3 nucleotides read TGTGCCAGCAGCCTCTCTGGAAACACCATATATTTT. Translating it yields CASSLSGNTIYF.

The V call is TRBV30, the J call TRBJ2-3, with D maybe TRBD1 (6 bases). The germline CDR1 and CDR2 sequences are GTSNPN and SVGIG (reference sequence). The CDR3 extends over 14 amino acids. V lost 0 bases to trimming and J lost 4 bases, with 11 bases between them. DNA of the CDR3: TGTGCCTGGAGTGTGAAAGGGGGTGCAGATACGCAGTATTTT. It is translated as CAWSVKGGADTQYF.

This clone was detected only once. This chain connects TRBV5-1 to TRBJ2-3; 8 bases are shared with TRBD2. This CDR3 contains 18 residues. Trimming cost V 4 bases and J 0 bases; bases outside gene matches: 13. Germline V gene data show CDR1 as SGHRS and CDR2 as YFSETQ. The CDR3 DNA follows: TGCGCCAGCAGCCGGGCGGGCTTTAGCGGGGCTAGCACAGATACGCAGTATTTT. Protein sequence: CASSRAGFSGASTDTQYF.

This chain uses TRBV6-5 with TRBJ1-2, with 9 bases that match TRBD1. After removal of 7 bases from V and 3 bases from J, the junction contained 6 bases not matched to a gene. The CDR3 length is 14 residues. From germline, CDR1 is MNHEY and CDR2 SVGAGI. The CDR3 is CASKRTGEYYGYTF. The CDR3 nucleotides read TGTGCCAGCAAACGGACAGGGGAGTACTATGGCTACACCTTC.

This clone was recorded once. CDR3 bases: TGCGCCAGCAGCCAAGATGGGAGCGGGGGGGCCTTAGATACGCAGTATTTT. This translates into CASSQDGSGGALDTQYF. The chain carries TRBV4-1 and TRBJ2-3; TRBD2 matches at 10 bases. Losses at the gene ends were 0 bases for V and 5 bases for J; bases not matched to a gene: 8. The CDR3 covers 17 residues. Germline V gives CDR1 MGHRA, CDR2 YSYEKL.